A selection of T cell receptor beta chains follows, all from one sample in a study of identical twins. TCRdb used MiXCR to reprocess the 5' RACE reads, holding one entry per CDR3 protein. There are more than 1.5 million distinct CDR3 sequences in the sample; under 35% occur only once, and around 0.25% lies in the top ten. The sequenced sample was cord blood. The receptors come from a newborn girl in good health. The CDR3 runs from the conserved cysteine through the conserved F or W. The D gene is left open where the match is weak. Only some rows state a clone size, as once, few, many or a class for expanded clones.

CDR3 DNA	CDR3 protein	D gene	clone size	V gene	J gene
TGTGCCAGCAGCCCGGACACAAGGACGGGCTACACCTTC	CASSPDTRTGYTF	-	-	TRBV25-1	TRBJ1-2
TGTGCCAGCAGTTTTGGACTGAGGGACTACGAGCAGTACTTC	CASSFGLRDYEQYF	-	-	TRBV12-3/TRBV12-4	TRBJ2-7
TGTGCTAGTGGTTTGTGGCTAGCGGGCGGAGAGCAGTTCTTC	CASGLWLAGGEQFF	TRBD2	-	TRBV12-5	TRBJ2-1
TGTGCCAGCAGCCAATGGGCTCTGGAAGGCCGCTCCTACGAGCAGTACTTC	CASSQWALEGRSYEQYF	-	-	TRBV16	TRBJ2-7
TGTGCCAGCCAAATGCGACTAGCGGGAGGTTCCTACGAGCAGTACTTC	CASQMRLAGGSYEQYF	TRBD2	-	TRBV2	TRBJ2-7
TGTGCCAGCAGTCGGCCCGGGCCCTCCCAAGAGACCCAGTACTTC	CASSRPGPSQETQYF	-	-	TRBV12-3/TRBV12-4	TRBJ2-5
TGCGCCAGCAGCCGGGCGGGAATTGCGAACACCGGGGAGCTGTTTTTT	CASSRAGIANTGELFF	-	-	TRBV4-1	TRBJ2-2
TGTGCCAGCAGCCCAGATTTATCGCCTCAAAACATTCAGTACTTC	CASSPDLSPQNIQYF	-	many	TRBV7-9	TRBJ2-4
TGTGCCAGCAGCCAAGGAGTGGGAACCTACGAGCAGTACTTC	CASSQGVGTYEQYF	-	many	TRBV3-1	TRBJ2-7
TGCGCCAGCAGCTCCGGGACGGCTCCTTTGCATGGCTACACCTTC	CASSSGTAPLHGYTF	-	few	TRBV5-1	TRBJ1-2
TGTGCCAGCAGTGGCCAACCCGGGGTTGAGCAGTTCTTC	CASSGQPGVEQFF	-	few	TRBV2	TRBJ2-1